The rows below give T cell receptor beta chains drawn from one sample of a study of control samples from healthy donors and cancer patients. The repertoire was sequenced with immunoSEQ multiplex PCR; TCRdb's copy has only in-frame clones and lacks some. The table lists 100,000 to 150,000 clones, over 75% of them singletons, with around 1.7% in the top ten. The sample was blood. These receptors came from a man younger than 35 in good health. The CDR3 runs from the conserved cysteine through the conserved F or W. D genes are given only for firm matches. Expanded clones get a size class; other rows say once, few or many, or leave the size out.

CDR3: CASGAGNSPLHF
DNA: TGTGCCAGCGGGGCAGGGAATTCACCCCTCCACTTT
J: TRBJ1-6
size: few
V: TRBV6-5
D: .

CDR3: CASSQDPGEGDTQYF
DNA: TGTGCCAGCAGCCAGGACCCCGGGGAAGGAGATACGCAGTATTTT
J: TRBJ2-3
size: .
V: TRBV6-6
D: .

CDR3: CASSFSGLAGADGETQYF
DNA: TGCGCCAGCAGCTTTTCGGGACTAGCGGGAGCGGATGGAGAGACCCAGTACTTC
J: TRBJ2-5
size: .
V: TRBV5-1
D: TRBD2

CDR3: CASSLEGTGDQPQHF
DNA: TGTGCCAGCAGCTTAGAGGGGACAGGAGATCAGCCCCAGCATTTT
J: TRBJ1-5
size: once
V: TRBV7-8
D: TRBD1

CDR3: CASSDSNTPGDRGFLTYEQYF
DNA: TGTGCCAGCAGTGACTCCAATACCCCGGGAGACAGGGGCTTCCTAACCTACGAGCAGTACTTC
J: TRBJ2-7
size: .
V: TRBV6-4
D: TRBD1

CDR3: CASSLGATSSDTQYF
DNA: TGTGCCAGCAGCTTAGGGGCGACTAGCTCAGATACGCAGTATTTT
J: TRBJ2-3
size: .
V: TRBV11-2
D: TRBD2

CDR3: CASSQTSGMSYEQYF
DNA: TGCGCCAGCAGCCAAACGTCAGGTATGAGCTACGAGCAGTACTTC
J: TRBJ2-7
size: .
V: TRBV4-1
D: .

CDR3: CAFRGGVGTEAFF
DNA: TGTGCCTTCCGGGGAGGGGTCGGCACTGAAGCTTTCTTT
J: TRBJ1-1
size: .
V: TRBV19
D: .

CDR3: CASSPIGLAGGDGDEQYF
DNA: TGTGCCAGCAGTCCAATAGGACTAGCGGGAGGAGATGGGGACGAGCAGTACTTC
J: TRBJ2-7
size: .
V: TRBV28
D: TRBD2

CDR3: CAWSGVSGTDTQYF
DNA: TGTGCCTGGAGTGGTGTCTCTGGAACAGATACGCAGTATTTT
J: TRBJ2-3
size: .
V: TRBV30
D: .

CDR3: CASTPFLGYNEQFF
DNA: TGTGCCAGCACCCCTTTCTTAGGATACAATGAGCAGTTCTTC
J: TRBJ2-1
size: .
V: TRBV28
D: .

CDR3: CAWGSSLDDYTF
DNA: TGTGCCTGGGGCTCCTCCTTAGACGACTACACCTTC
J: TRBJ1-2
size: .
V: TRBV30
D: .

CDR3: CASSKSMNTEAFF
DNA: TGTGCCAGCAGCAAGTCCATGAACACTGAAGCTTTCTTT
J: TRBJ1-1
size: .
V: TRBV14
D: .

CDR3: CASSIRSVQGNTEAFF
DNA: TGTGCCAGTAGTATCCGTTCTGTACAGGGGAACACTGAAGCTTTCTTT
J: TRBJ1-1
size: .
V: TRBV19
D: .

CDR3: CASRKNGVSPLHF
DNA: TGTGCCAGCAGAAAAAACGGCGTTTCACCCCTCCACTTT
J: TRBJ1-6
size: .
V: TRBV27
D: .

CDR3: CASSEVLGRETQYF
DNA: TGTGCCAGCAGTGAGGTTCTCGGGAGGGAGACCCAGTACTTC
J: TRBJ2-5
size: .
V: TRBV6-1
D: TRBD2

CDR3: CASSLVGGYEQYF
DNA: TGTGCCAGCAGTTTAGTCGGGGGCTACGAGCAGTACTTC
J: TRBJ2-7
size: .
V: TRBV27
D: .

CDR3: CATKDRGNEQFF
DNA: TGTGCCACCAAGGACAGGGGCAATGAGCAGTTCTTC
J: TRBJ2-1
size: .
V: TRBV5-8
D: TRBD1

CDR3: CASSLSSDEQYF
DNA: TGTGCCAGCTCCCTTTCTAGCGACGAGCAGTACTTC
J: TRBJ2-7
size: .
V: TRBV18
D: .

CDR3: CASSPRDADNQPQHF
DNA: TGTGCCAGCTCACCCCGGGACGCCGATAATCAGCCCCAGCATTTT
J: TRBJ1-5
size: .
V: TRBV18
D: .

CDR3: CASSLEQDYNEQFF
DNA: TGTGCCAGCAGCTTAGAACAGGATTACAATGAGCAGTTCTTC
J: TRBJ2-1
size: .
V: TRBV11-2
D: .

CDR3: CASSSAAASTDTQYF
DNA: TGTGCCAGCAGCTCGGCGGCGGCAAGCACAGATACGCAGTATTTT
J: TRBJ2-3
size: .
V: TRBV7-3
D: .

CDR3: CASSPGGTYEQYF
DNA: TGTGCCAGCTCACCCGGTGGGACCTACGAGCAGTACTTC
J: TRBJ2-7
size: .
V: TRBV18
D: .

CDR3: CASSGTGQTEAFF
DNA: TGTGCCAGCAGCGGGACAGGGCAAACTGAAGCTTTCTTT
J: TRBJ1-1
size: .
V: TRBV27
D: TRBD1